This is a list of T cell receptor beta chains from one sample in a study of CD8+ T cells in alopecia areata. Some clones are missing from TCRdb's copy, which holds only in-frame ones; the method was immunoSEQ multiplex PCR. Of 140,000 to 150,000 clones listed, around 51% are singletons. This specimen was CD4+ T cells sorted from blood, taken at week 0. The origin of the receptors is a human donor with alopecia areata. CDR3s include the opening cysteine and the closing phenylalanine or tryptophan. The order of the fields is CDR3 length, clone size, J gene, V gene, D gene, CDR3 DNA, CDR3 protein. The D gene is left open where the match is weak. Clone size is given for some rows only: seen once, a few or many times, or a class if the clone is expanded.

17 . TRBJ2-7 TRBV7-2 TRBD2 TGTGCCAGCAGCGTACCCCCGGGACTAGCGGGGGCCTACGAGCAGTACTTC CASSVPPGLAGAYEQYF
16 few TRBJ2-5 TRBV19 TRBD2 TGTGCCAGTAGTATTGGGAGCGGGAGGCGACAAGAGACCCAGTACTTC CASSIGSGRRQETQYF
14 . TRBJ2-7 TRBV30 . TGTGCCTGGAAAGGGACCCAGTTTTCCTACGAGCAGTACTTC CAWKGTQFSYEQYF
14 . TRBJ1-5 TRBV30 . TGTGCCTGGAACGCCGGCTCCCCCAATCAGCCCCAGCATTTT CAWNAGSPNQPQHF
17 . TRBJ2-2 TRBV19 . TGTGCCAGTAGTATGGGGAAACCGACGGGGAACACCGGGGAGCTGTTTTTT CASSMGKPTGNTGELFF
14 few TRBJ2-4 TRBV6-6 . TGTGCCAGCAGTTACGGGCAGGGGTCGGACATTCAGTACTTC CASSYGQGSDIQYF
15 . TRBJ2-2 TRBV29-1 . TGCAGCGTTGTCGCCAGCGGGTTGATCACCGGGGAGCTGTTTTTT CSVVASGLITGELFF
15 . TRBJ2-3 TRBV27 . TGTGCCAGCAGTGACTGGCCTCCCGGGGGAGATACGCAGTATTTT CASSDWPPGGDTQYF
15 . TRBJ2-7 TRBV10-2 . TGCGCCAGCAGACGAGGAGGGACCGATTCTGGTGAGCAGTACTTC CASRRGGTDSGEQYF
15 . TRBJ2-7 TRBV7-2 TRBD2 TGTGCCAGCAGCCGCCGGGGGGAAAGCTCCTACGAGCAGTACTTC CASSRRGESSYEQYF
12 . TRBJ2-5 TRBV29-1 . TGCAGCGTTGTGATCGAACAAGAGACCCAGTACTTC CSVVIEQETQYF
12 . TRBJ2-5 TRBV6-1 TRBD2 TGTGCCAGCAGTGGACTAGCGGGCCCTGGGTACTTC CASSGLAGPGYF
14 . TRBJ2-7 TRBV6-5 . TGTGCCAGCAGGATACAGGGCAACCAGTACGAGCAGTACTTC CASRIQGNQYEQYF
13 . TRBJ1-5 TRBV30 TRBD1 TGTGCCTGGAGCGGACAGGGGTGGGACCCCCAGCATTTT CAWSGQGWDPQHF
14 . TRBJ2-7 TRBV29-1 TRBD1 TGCAGCGTTGATTCCGGGACAGGGATCCACGAGCAGTACTTC CSVDSGTGIHEQYF
14 few TRBJ2-7 TRBV2 TRBD1 TGTGCCACCCGGAGGGACAGGTCCTCCTACGAGCAGTACTTC CATRRDRSSYEQYF
13 . TRBJ2-5 TRBV29-1 . TGCAGCGTTGCTCTAGGGGCCGCAGAGACCCAGTACTTC CSVALGAAETQYF
14 . TRBJ2-7 TRBV5-6 . TGTGCCAGCAGCTTGCCGGGAGAAGCGTACGAGCAGTACTTC CASSLPGEAYEQYF
14 . TRBJ2-3 TRBV29-1 . TGCAGCGTTAGAGGAGTACTCCATACCCATACGCAGTATTTT CSVRGVLHTHTQYF
14 . TRBJ1-2 TRBV28 . TGTGCCAGCAGAGTCGGGACAATTAACTATGGCTACACCTTC CASRVGTINYGYTF
13 . TRBJ1-5 TRBV29-1 . TGCAGCGTTGTTGTTGGAGCCAATCAGCCCCAGCATTTT CSVVVGANQPQHF
17 . TRBJ2-1 TRBV19 TRBD2 TGTGCCAGTAGTAAATTCCTGACTAGCGGGAGAGGTAATGAGCAGTTCTTC CASSKFLTSGRGNEQFF
11 few TRBJ2-7 TRBV28 . TGTGCCAGCAGTTTCGGTTACGAGCAGTACTTC CASSFGYEQYF
14 . TRBJ2-1 TRBV2 . TGTGCCGGGGCGGGCACCATGTCCTACAATGAGCAGTTCTTC CAGAGTMSYNEQFF
13 . TRBJ2-7 TRBV5-1 . TGCGCCAGCAGCTTGGGTGGACGGACCGAGCAGTACTTC CASSLGGRTEQYF
15 . TRBJ2-7 TRBV6-5 . TGTGCCAGCAGTTACTCGGGCGGAGGGGGCGAAAATTTCCTTTTC CASSYSGGGGENFLF
14 . TRBJ2-7 TRBV7-8 TRBD1 TGTGCCAGCAGCTTTAAGACAGGGGCCTACGAGCAGTACTTC CASSFKTGAYEQYF
12 . TRBJ1-2 TRBV30 . TGTGCCTGGACTGACGGGACACAAGGCTACACCTTC CAWTDGTQGYTF
13 . TRBJ2-5 TRBV15 . TGTGCCACCAGCAAGACTAGTTTGGAGACCCAGTACTTC CATSKTSLETQYF
10 . TRBJ2-1 TRBV20-1 . TGCAGTGCTAGAGATCTTGAGCAGTTCTTC CSARDLEQFF
16 . TRBJ2-2 TRBV9 TRBD1 TGTGCCAGCAGTACGGGACAGGCCACGAACACCGGGGAGCTGTTTTTT CASSTGQATNTGELFF
15 few TRBJ2-5 TRBV14 TRBD1 TGTGCCAGCAGCCAGACAGGGGGTCGGCGGGAGACCCAGTACTTC CASSQTGGRRETQYF
12 . TRBJ2-3 TRBV18 . TGTGCCAGCTCACAGGGGGAAGATACGCAGTATTTT CASSQGEDTQYF
8 . TRBJ2-1 TRBV20-1 . TGCAGTGCTAGACCAAAGCTCTTC CSARPKLF
13 . TRBJ1-4 TRBV7-2 TRBD1 TGTGCCAGCAGGCCCACAGGGGCTGAAAAACTGTTTTTT CASRPTGAEKLFF
13 . TRBJ2-7 TRBV6-5 TRBD2 TGTGCCAGCAAAAGGACTAGCAGCTACGAGCAGTACTTC CASKRTSSYEQYF
14 . TRBJ2-1 TRBV29-1 TRBD2 TGCAGCGTCGTGGGACTAGCGGGATCCAATGAGCAGTTCTTC CSVVGLAGSNEQFF
16 . TRBJ2-1 TRBV11-1 TRBD2 TGTGCCAGCAGCAAACGGACTAGCGGGATGGGCGATGAGCAGTTCTTC CASSKRTSGMGDEQFF
13 few TRBJ2-7 TRBV7-2 . TGTGCCAGCAGCTTAGACGACAGAAGCGAGCAGTACTTC CASSLDDRSEQYF
13 few TRBJ2-7 TRBV7-2 . TGTGCCAGCAGCGGGAAACAGGGTGTAGAGCAGTACTTC CASSGKQGVEQYF
15 few TRBJ1-1 TRBV5-1 . TGCGCCAGCAGCACCTTACTGACCGAGAACACTGAAGCTTTCTTT CASSTLLTENTEAFF
15 . TRBJ2-3 TRBV9 . TGTGCCAGCAGCCTCGAGGCTTTGGACACAGATACGCAGTATTTT CASSLEALDTDTQYF
11 . TRBJ2-1 TRBV29-1 . TGCAGCGTTGGGTGGAGGGATGAGCAGTTCTTC CSVGWRDEQFF
13 few TRBJ2-4 TRBV7-2 . TGTGCCAGCAGCTTAATCGGCAGAAACATTCAGTACTTC CASSLIGRNIQYF
17 few TRBJ2-7 TRBV28 . TGTGCCAGCAGACAAGATCCCCAGCGGCACTACTTATACGAGCAGTACTTC CASRQDPQRHYLYEQYF
18 . TRBJ2-1 TRBV30 TRBD2 TGTGCCTGGAGTGTCCTGCGAAAACTAGCGGGAGCTCGGAATGAGCAGTTCTTC CAWSVLRKLAGARNEQFF
14 . TRBJ1-5 TRBV2 . TGTGCCAGCAGTGACAGGGGAAAGGAACAGCCCCAGCATTTT CASSDRGKEQPQHF
12 . TRBJ2-1 TRBV25-1 . TGTGCCAGCAGTGACCGATACAATGAGCAGTTCTTC CASSDRYNEQFF
12 . TRBJ1-1 TRBV30 . TGTGCCTGGAGTTTTGCGAACACTGAAGCTTTCTTT CAWSFANTEAFF
13 few TRBJ2-7 TRBV27 . TGTGCCAGCTCGAGACACCAAGCTAGGGAGCAGTACTTC CASSRHQAREQYF
14 few TRBJ1-2 TRBV5-1 . TGCGCCAGCAGCTTGGACGGTTCAGTGGGTGGCTACACCTTC CASSLDGSVGGYTF
14 few TRBJ1-2 TRBV29-1 . TGCAGCGTTGATTCCTTGGGGTCGCCAAGGGGATGTACCTTC CSVDSLGSPRGCTF
12 . TRBJ2-7 TRBV6-6 . TGTGCCAGCAGTTATAGGGCAGACGAGCAGTACTTC CASSYRADEQYF
15 many TRBJ2-7 TRBV5-1 TRBD1 TGCGCCAGCAGCTTGGCCGGGACAGCAGCCTACGAGCAGTACTTC CASSLAGTAAYEQYF
14 . TRBJ1-1 TRBV9 . TGTGCCAGCAGCGCCCGGGGGCAGAACACTGAAGCTTTCTTT CASSARGQNTEAFF
12 . TRBJ1-1 TRBV29-1 . TGCAGCGTTGTAAGGTGGGGCACTGAAGCTTTCTTT CSVVRWGTEAFF
13 few TRBJ2-1 TRBV14 . TGTGCCAGCAGCCGGCGCGAGGTCAATGAGCAGTTCTTC CASSRREVNEQFF
15 . TRBJ1-1 TRBV9 . TGTGCCAGCAGGCGATCGACGGGGCCGAACACTGAAGCTTTCTTT CASRRSTGPNTEAFF
12 once TRBJ1-5 TRBV19 . TGTGCCAGTAGCAATTTACCTCAGCCCCAGCATTTT CASSNLPQPQHF
14 . TRBJ1-4 TRBV29-1 . TGCAGCGTTGCCCGAGGTACAACTAATGAAAAACTGTTTTTT CSVARGTTNEKLFF